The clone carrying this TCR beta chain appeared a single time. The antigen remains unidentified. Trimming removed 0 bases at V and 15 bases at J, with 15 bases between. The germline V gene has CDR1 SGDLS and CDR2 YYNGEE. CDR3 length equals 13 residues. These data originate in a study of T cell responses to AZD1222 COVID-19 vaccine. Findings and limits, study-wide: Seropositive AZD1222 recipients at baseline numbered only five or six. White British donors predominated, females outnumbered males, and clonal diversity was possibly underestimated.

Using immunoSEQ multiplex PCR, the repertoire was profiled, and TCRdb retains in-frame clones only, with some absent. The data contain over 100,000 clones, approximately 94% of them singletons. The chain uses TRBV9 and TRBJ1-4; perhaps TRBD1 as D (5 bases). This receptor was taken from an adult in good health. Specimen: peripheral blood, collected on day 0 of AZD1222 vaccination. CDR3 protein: CASSVGGYGRVFF. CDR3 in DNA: TGTGCCAGCAGCGTAGGGGGGTACGGAAGGGTGTTTTTT.